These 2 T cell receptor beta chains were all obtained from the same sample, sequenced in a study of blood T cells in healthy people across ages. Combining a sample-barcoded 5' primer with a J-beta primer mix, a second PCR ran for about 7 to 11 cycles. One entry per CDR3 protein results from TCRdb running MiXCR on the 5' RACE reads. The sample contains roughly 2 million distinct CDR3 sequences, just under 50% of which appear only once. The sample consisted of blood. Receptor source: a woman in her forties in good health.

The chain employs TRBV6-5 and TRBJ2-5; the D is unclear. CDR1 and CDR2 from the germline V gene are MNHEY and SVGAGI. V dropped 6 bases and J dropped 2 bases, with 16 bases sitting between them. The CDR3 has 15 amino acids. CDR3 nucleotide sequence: TGTGCCAGCAGCCCATCTCAGAGTCCTCAAGAGACCCAGTACTTC. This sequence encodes CASSPSQSPQETQYF.

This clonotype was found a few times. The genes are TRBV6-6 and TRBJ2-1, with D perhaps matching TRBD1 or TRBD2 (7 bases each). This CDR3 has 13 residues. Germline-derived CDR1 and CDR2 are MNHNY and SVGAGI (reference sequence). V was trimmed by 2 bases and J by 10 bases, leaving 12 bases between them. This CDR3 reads CASSYVRGGEQFF. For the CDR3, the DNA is TGTGCCAGCAGTTACGTCAGGGGGGGGGAGCAGTTCTTC.